This T cell receptor beta chain comes out of a study of blood T cell repertoires in COVID-19. CDR1 is SGHRS and CDR2 is YFSETQ in the germline V gene. This CDR3 is 16 amino acids long. Trimming cost V 5 bases and J 4 bases; bases outside gene matches: 13. TCRdb's table, derived via immunoSEQ multiplex PCR, lists solely in-frame clones and lacks some. The top ten clones hold 4.5% to 6% of a sample with under 300,000 clones, around 82% of them seen once. The gene calls are TRBV5-1 and TRBJ2-5; 8 positions match TRBD1. The clonotype was recovered from a woman older than 75 with active or convalescent COVID-19. The sequencing input was peripheral blood. CDR3 region: CASRRSGGSGVETQYF. The CDR3 nucleotides read TGCGCCAGCAGACGGTCAGGGGGCTCAGGTGTAGAGACCCAGTACTTC.